The sequence of this T cell receptor (beta chain) was determined in a study of cytomegalovirus exposure and HLA in healthy donors. Whole-study results and caveats: A later analysis reportedly found that, within productive TCRs, an Asian-associated ancestry cluster had fewer N-insertions than the mean observed across the roughly 630 donors. HLA alleles showed associations with about 17,000 TCR beta sequences in a later analysis, at a 0.05 false discovery rate. As a later analysis showed, several of the most significant clusters appeared to be linked to common viral pathogens.

This clone has just one count. Antigen specificity is unknown. In germline, CDR1 is LNHDA, CDR2 SQIVND (reference sequence). V was cut by 3 bases and J by 2 bases, with 8 bases left in between. This CDR3 is built from 14 residues. It was with 60 Vbeta and 13 Jbeta primers that the PCR ran. In the original analysis: Tens of millions of unique TCR beta chains, approximately 11 million of them shared, were counted by a later analysis. TCRdb keeps only in-frame clones here, not all; method: immunoSEQ multiplex PCR. That table furnishes V, J and clone size, whereas the DNA furnished D and trimming. In the table there are about 150,000 clones, approximately 82% of which are singletons.

The sequenced sample consisted of PBMCs. The clonotype comes from a man between 18 and 29 years old in good health and CMV-seropositive. V gene TRBV19 combines with J gene TRBJ2-1; TRBD1 is a possible D gene (5 bases). The CDR3 sequence is CASSISDTYNEQFF. The CDR3 nucleotides read TGTGCCAGTAGTATCTCGGACACCTACAATGAGCAGTTCTTC.